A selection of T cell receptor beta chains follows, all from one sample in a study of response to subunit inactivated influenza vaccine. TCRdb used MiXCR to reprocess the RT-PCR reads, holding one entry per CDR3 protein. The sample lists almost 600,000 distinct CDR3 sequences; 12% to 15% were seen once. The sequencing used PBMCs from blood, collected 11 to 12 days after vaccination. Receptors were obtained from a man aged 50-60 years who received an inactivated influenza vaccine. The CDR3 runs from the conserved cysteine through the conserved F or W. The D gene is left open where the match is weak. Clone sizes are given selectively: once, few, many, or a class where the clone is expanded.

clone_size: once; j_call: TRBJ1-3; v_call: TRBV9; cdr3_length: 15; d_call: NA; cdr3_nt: TGTGCCAGCAGCGTAGGGGCAGGGCCTGGAAACACCATATATTTT; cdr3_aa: CASSVGAGPGNTIYF
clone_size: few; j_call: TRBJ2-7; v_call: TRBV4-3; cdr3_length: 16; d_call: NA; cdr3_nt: TGCGCCAGCAGCCAAGATACGGCAGCCAACTCCTACGAGCAGTACTTC; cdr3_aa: CASSQDTAANSYEQYF
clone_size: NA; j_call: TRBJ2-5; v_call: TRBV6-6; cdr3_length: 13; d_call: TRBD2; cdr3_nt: TGTGCCAGCAGTTACGGCGGGGGAGAGACCCAGTACTTC; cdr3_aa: CASSYGGGETQYF
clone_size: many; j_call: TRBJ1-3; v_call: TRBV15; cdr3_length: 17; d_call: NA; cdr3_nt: TGTGCCACCAGCAGAGACTCGGGTGTCAGACCTGGAAACACCATATATTTT; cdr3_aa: CATSRDSGVRPGNTIYF
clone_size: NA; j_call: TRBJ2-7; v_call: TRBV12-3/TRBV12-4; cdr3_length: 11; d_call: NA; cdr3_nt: TGTGCCAGCAGTAACGGGGGCGAGCAGTACTTC; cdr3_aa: CASSNGGEQYF
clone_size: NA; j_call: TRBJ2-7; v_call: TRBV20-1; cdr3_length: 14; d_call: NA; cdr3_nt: TGCAGTGCTAGAGCCCTCCGACGGACCTACGAGCAGTACTTC; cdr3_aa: CSARALRRTYEQYF
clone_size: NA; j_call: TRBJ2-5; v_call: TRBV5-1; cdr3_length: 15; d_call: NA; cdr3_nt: TGCGCCAGCAGCTTGTGGGGACGGGCCCAGGAGACCCAGTACTTC; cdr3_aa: CASSLWGRAQETQYF
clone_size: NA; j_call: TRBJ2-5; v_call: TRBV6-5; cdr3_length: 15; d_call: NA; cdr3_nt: TGTGCCAGCAGTTACTCTTTGTGGAAGCAAGAGACCCAGTACTTC; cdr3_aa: CASSYSLWKQETQYF
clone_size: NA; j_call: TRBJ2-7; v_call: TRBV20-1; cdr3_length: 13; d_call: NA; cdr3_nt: TGCAGTGCGACCTTGGGGGTTCTGGCCGAGCAGTACTTC; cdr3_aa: CSATLGVLAEQYF
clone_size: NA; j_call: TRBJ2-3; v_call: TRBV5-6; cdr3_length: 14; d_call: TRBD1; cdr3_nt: TGTGCCAGCAGCACCGGGACAGCCACAGATACGCAGTATTTT; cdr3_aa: CASSTGTATDTQYF
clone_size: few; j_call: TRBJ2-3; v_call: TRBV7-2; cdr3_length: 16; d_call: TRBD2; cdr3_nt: TGTGCCAGCAGCTTAGCTTGGGCGGGGGGTGGAGATACGCAGTATTTT; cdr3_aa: CASSLAWAGGGDTQYF
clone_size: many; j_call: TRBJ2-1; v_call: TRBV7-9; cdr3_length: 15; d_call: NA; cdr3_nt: TGTGCCAGCAGCCCGACGAAGACCAGCATCAATGAGCAGTTCTTC; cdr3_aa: CASSPTKTSINEQFF
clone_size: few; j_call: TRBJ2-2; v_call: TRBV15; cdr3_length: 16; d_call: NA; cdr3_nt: TGTGCCACCAGCAACGGTCAGGGTGAACATTCCGGGGAGCTGTTTTTT; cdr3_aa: CATSNGQGEHSGELFF
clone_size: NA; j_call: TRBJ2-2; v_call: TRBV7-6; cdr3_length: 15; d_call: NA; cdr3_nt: TGTGCCAGCAGCTACGCACCGGGGTGGACCGGGGAGCTGTTTTTT; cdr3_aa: CASSYAPGWTGELFF
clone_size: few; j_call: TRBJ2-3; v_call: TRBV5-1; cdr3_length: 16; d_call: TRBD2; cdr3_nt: TGCGCCAGCAGCTTGGGACTAGCGGAGACCACAGATACGCAGTATTTT; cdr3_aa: CASSLGLAETTDTQYF
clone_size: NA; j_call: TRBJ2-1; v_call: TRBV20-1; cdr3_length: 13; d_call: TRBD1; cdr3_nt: TGCAGTGCCATACGACAGGGCTACAATGAGCAGTTCTTC; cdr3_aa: CSAIRQGYNEQFF
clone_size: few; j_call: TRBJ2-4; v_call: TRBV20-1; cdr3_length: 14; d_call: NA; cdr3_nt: TGCAGTGCCACAGGCACTGTAGCCAAAAACATTCAGTACTTC; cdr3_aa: CSATGTVAKNIQYF
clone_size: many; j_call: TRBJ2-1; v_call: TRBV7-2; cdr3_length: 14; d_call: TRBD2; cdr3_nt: TGTGCCAGCAGCCCCTTGGGACTAGCGAGACAGCAGTTCTTC; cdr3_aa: CASSPLGLARQQFF
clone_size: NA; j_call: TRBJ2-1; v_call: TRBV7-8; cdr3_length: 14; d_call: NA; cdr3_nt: TGTGCCAGCAGCTCACTAGGTCGGGACAATGAGCAGTTCTTC; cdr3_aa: CASSSLGRDNEQFF
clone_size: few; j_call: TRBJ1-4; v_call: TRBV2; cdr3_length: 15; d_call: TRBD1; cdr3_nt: TGTGCCAGCACCACCCCGGGACAGGCTAATGAAAAACTGTTTTTT; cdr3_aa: CASTTPGQANEKLFF
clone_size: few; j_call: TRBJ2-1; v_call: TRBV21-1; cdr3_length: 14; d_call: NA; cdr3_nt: TGTGCCAGCAGCAAAAGGGCGGCATTAAATGAGCAGTTCTTC; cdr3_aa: CASSKRAALNEQFF
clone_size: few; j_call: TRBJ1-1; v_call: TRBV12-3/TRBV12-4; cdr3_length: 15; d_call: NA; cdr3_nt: TGTGCCAGCAGTTTGGCGGCAGGATTTAGCACTGAAGCTTTCTTT; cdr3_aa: CASSLAAGFSTEAFF
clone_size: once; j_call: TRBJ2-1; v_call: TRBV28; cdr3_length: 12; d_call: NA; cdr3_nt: TGTGCCAGCAGTTTATCCCTCTATGAGCAGTTCTTC; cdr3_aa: CASSLSLYEQFF
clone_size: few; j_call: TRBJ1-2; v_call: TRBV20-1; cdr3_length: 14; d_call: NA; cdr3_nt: TGCAGTGCTAGAGATAGGGTATATGGGTATGGCTACACCTTC; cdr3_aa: CSARDRVYGYGYTF
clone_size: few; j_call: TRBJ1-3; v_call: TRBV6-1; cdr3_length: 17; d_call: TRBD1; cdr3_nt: TGTGCCAGCAGTCCTAGACAGGGCCCTTCCTCTGGAAACACCATATATTTT; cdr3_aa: CASSPRQGPSSGNTIYF
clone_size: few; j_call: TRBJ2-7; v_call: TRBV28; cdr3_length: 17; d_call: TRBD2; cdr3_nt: TGTGCCAGCAGTTTCACAGCGGGGTCCTTAAACTCCTACGAGCAGTACTTC; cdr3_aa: CASSFTAGSLNSYEQYF
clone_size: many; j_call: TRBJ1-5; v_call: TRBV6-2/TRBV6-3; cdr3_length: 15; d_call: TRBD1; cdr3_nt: TGTGCCAGCAGTCCCGTCAGGGGGGACAATCAGCCCCAGCATTTT; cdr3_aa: CASSPVRGDNQPQHF
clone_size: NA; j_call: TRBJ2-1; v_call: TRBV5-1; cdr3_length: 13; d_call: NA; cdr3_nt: TGCGCCAGCAGCTTGGTATACCAGAATGAGCAGTTCTTC; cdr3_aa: CASSLVYQNEQFF
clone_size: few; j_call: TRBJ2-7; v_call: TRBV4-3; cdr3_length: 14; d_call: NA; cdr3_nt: TGCGCCAGCAGCCAAACCGGGAACTCCTACGAGCAGTACTTC; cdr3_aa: CASSQTGNSYEQYF
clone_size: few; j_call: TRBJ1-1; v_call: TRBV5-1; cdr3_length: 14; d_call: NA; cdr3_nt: TGCGCCAGCAGCACCCGGGTCCCGAACACTGAAGCTTTCTTT; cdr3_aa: CASSTRVPNTEAFF
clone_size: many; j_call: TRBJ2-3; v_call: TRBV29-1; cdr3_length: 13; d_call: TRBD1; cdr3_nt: TGCAGCGTGCAACAGGGGGCGTCAGATACGCAGTATTTT; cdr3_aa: CSVQQGASDTQYF
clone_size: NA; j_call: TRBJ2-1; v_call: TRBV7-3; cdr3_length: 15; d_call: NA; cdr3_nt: TGTGCCAGCAGCTTAAACGGACACGACTACAATGAGCAGTTCTTC; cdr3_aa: CASSLNGHDYNEQFF
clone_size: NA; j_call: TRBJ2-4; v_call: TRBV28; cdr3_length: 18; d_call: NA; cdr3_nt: TGTGCCAGCACTCCCTTCGGCGGGCTTGGTATGGCCAAAAACATTCAGTACTTC; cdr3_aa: CASTPFGGLGMAKNIQYF
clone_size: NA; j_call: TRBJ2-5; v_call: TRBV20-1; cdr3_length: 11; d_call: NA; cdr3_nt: TGCAGTCCAGGGGTTCGGGAGACCCAGTACTTC; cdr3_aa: CSPGVRETQYF
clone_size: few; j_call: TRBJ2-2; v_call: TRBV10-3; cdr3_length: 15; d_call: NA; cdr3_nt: TGTGCCATCAGTTCGGAGACGGAGAACACCGGGGAGCTGTTTTTT; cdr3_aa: CAISSETENTGELFF
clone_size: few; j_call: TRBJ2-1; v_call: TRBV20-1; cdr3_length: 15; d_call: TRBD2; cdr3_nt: TGCAGTGCTAGAGATCCTAGCGGGGGGCTAAATGAGCAGTTCTTC; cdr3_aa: CSARDPSGGLNEQFF
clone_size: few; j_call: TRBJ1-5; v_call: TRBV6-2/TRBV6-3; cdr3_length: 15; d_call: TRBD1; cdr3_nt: TGTGCCAGCAGACGGACAGGGGATAGCAATCAGCCCCAGCATTTT; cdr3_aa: CASRRTGDSNQPQHF
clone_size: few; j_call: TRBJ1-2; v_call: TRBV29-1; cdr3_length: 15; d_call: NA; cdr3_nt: TGCAGCGTTGAAGGCGGCCAGGCAGGTTCGGGTGGCTACACCTTC; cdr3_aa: CSVEGGQAGSGGYTF
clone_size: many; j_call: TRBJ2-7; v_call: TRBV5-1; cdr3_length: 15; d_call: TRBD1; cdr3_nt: TGCGCCAGCAGCTCTACCGGGACAGGCCCTTACGAGCAGTACTTC; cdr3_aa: CASSSTGTGPYEQYF
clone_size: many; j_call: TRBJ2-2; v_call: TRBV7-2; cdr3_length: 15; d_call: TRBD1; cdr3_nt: TGTGCCAGCAGAACCGGGACAGGGAGGACCGGGGAGCTGTTTTTT; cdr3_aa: CASRTGTGRTGELFF
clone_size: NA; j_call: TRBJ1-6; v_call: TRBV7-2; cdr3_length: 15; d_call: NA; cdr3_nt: TGTGCCAGCAGCTTAGCCCCGGGACAAGGTTCACCCCTCCACTTT; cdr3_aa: CASSLAPGQGSPLHF
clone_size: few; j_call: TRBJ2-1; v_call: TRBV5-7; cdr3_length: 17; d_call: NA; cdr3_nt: TGTGCCAGCAGCTTCGATCGGGGGTCCAGGGCGTACAATGAGCAGTTCTTC; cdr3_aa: CASSFDRGSRAYNEQFF
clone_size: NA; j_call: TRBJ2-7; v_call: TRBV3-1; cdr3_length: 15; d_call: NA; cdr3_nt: TGTGCCAGCAGCCAAGATCAGATCCAACTAAAGGAGCAGTACTTC; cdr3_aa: CASSQDQIQLKEQYF
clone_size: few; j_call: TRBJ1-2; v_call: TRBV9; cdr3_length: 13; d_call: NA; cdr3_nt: TGTGCCAGCAGCCCGACGGGTCTCTATGGCTACACCTTC; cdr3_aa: CASSPTGLYGYTF
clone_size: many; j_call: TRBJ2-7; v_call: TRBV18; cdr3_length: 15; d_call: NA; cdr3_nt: TGTGCCAGCTCACCACCTGACGGATTTCCCTACGAGCAGTACTTC; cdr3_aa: CASSPPDGFPYEQYF
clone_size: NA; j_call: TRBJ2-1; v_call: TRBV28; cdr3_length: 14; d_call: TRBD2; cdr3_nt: TGTGCCAGCTATAGCGGGGGGGCCTACAATGAGCAGTTCTTC; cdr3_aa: CASYSGGAYNEQFF
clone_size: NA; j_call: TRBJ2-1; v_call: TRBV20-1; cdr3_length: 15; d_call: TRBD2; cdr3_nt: TGCAGTGCTGACGGCGGACTAGCGGGTTTAAATGAGCAGTTCTTC; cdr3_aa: CSADGGLAGLNEQFF
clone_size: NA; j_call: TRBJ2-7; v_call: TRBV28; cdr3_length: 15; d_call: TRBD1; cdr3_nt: TGTGCCAGCAGTTTAGCGGGACAGGGCTCCTACGAGCAGTACTTC; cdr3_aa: CASSLAGQGSYEQYF
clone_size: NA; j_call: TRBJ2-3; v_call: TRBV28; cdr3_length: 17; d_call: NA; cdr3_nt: TGTGCCAGCAGTTCTCGCTACTATTTCCCCCTCACAGATACGCAGTATTTT; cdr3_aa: CASSSRYYFPLTDTQYF